This passage covers 22 T cell receptor beta chains from one sample sequenced in a study of T cells in Graves' hyperthyroidism and ophthalmopathy. RNA transcripts provided the source from which TCR beta CDR3 regions were amplified. The HTBI primer set drove a first-round RT-PCR of the TCR CDR3. TCRdb re-analysed the multiplex PCR reads in MiXCR, keeping a single row per CDR3 protein. The table shows some 340,000 distinct CDR3 sequences, with about 13% occurring only once. The sample consisted of blood. The receptors here all came from a woman between 40 and 55 years old with Graves' ophthalmopathy.

This clonotype was observed at least ten times. The CDR3 DNA reads as TGTGCCAGCAGCTTGGGAGCGATAGTGTTCGGCGGCTACACCTTC. Translating it yields CASSLGAIVFGGYTF. The V gene is TRBV7-2, the J gene TRBJ1-2; no reliable D call. V was shortened by 3 bases and J by 8 bases, with 19 bases between the two germline ends. Germline lookup yields CDR1 SGHTA and CDR2 FQGNSA. This CDR3 contains 15 residues.

This clonotype was counted a few times. The CDR3 region has the DNA TGCGCCAGCAGCCAAGGCGGACAGGGAGCTAACTATGGCTACACCTTC. Protein product: CASSQGGQGANYGYTF. The genes are TRBV4-1 and TRBJ1-2, with 8 bases matching TRBD1. This CDR3 contains 16 residues. V shed 1 base, J shed 0 bases, and the junction held 4 bases outside the gene matches. Germline loops: CDR1 MGHRA, CDR2 YSYEKL.

In its sample, this clonotype was seen a few times. The CDR3 bases are TGTGCCAGCAGTGAAACCCCCAGTCATGGCTACACCTTC. Residues: CASSETPSHGYTF. The J gene is TRBJ1-2, the V gene TRBV2; D gene unclear. V shed 2 bases and J shed 6 bases, with 10 bases lying between them. Germline-derived CDR1 and CDR2 are SNHLY and FYNNEI. This CDR3 has 13 residues. Full variable domain (remainder filled in from reference TRBV2 and TRBJ1-2): EPEVTQTPSHQVTQMGQEVILRCVPISNHLYFYWYRQILGQKVEFLVSFYNNEISEKSEIFDDQFSVERPDGSNFTLKIRSTKLEDSAMYFCASSETPSHGYTFGSGTRLTVV.

This clonotype was seen repeatedly, ten times or more. The genes are TRBV18 and TRBJ1-3; no reliable D call. This CDR3 spans 14 amino acids. Germline lookup yields CDR1 KGHSH and CDR2 LQKENI. Trimming took 2 bases from V and 1 from J, leaving 6 bases between them. Written as DNA, the CDR3 is TGTGCCAGCTCACCAGAGCGTTCTGGAAACACCATATATTTT. Residues: CASSPERSGNTIYF.

This clonotype was seen many times. The CDR3 is CASSAQTGGHYEQYF. CDR3 nucleotides: TGTGCCAGCAGCGCCCAAACGGGGGGCCACTACGAGCAGTACTTC. The rearrangement uses TRBV7-2 and TRBJ2-7, with D tentatively TRBD2 (7 bases). CDR3 length: 15 amino acids. V was clipped by 5 bases and J by 3 bases, with 17 bases between them. Germline V CDR1 and CDR2: SGHTA, FQGNSA.

There are many counts of this clonotype. The rearrangement links TRBV6-2 or TRBV6-3 to TRBJ1-1; 7 positions match TRBD1. The germline CDR1 and CDR2 sequences are MNHEY and SVGEGT. There are 13 residues in the CDR3. V lost 6 bases to trimming and J lost 4 bases; unmatched junction nucleotides: 5. CDR3 protein: CASREQGRTEAFF. The CDR3, as DNA: TGTGCCAGCAGGGAACAGGGGCGCACTGAAGCTTTCTTT.

Note on this clonotype: Since a much larger clone is just one base distant, this may be a read error. This chain connects TRBV30 to TRBJ1-1; D possibly corresponds to TRBD1 (5 bases). Per the germline V gene, CDR1 is GTSNPN and CDR2 is SVGIG (reference sequence). CDR3 length equals 12 residues. The CDR3 DNA reads as TGTGCCTGTCTCCAGGGATACACTGAAGCTCTCTTT. Amino acid sequence: CACLQGYTEALF.

The chain couples TRBV29-1 to TRBJ1-2, with 10 bases fitting TRBD1. CDR3 length: 17 residues. The V and J ends lost 0 bases and 4 bases, in that order; junction bases with no gene match: 11. CDR1 and CDR2 from the germline V gene are SQVTM and ANQGSEA. The CDR3 region is CSVEEGTGDGGPYGYTF. CDR3 DNA: TGCAGCGTTGAAGAGGGGACAGGGGACGGGGGCCCCTATGGCTACACCTTC.

This clonotype was seen at least ten times. The chain's CDR3 is CASSPRGRAYEQYF. The CDR3, as DNA: TGTGCCAGCAGTCCCCGTGGCAGGGCCTACGAGCAGTACTTC. The chain carries TRBV28 and TRBJ2-7; D perhaps matches TRBD1 (5 bases). The V end was cut by 5 bases, the J end by 2 bases, with 13 bases between. The CDR3 is made up of 14 amino acids. Germline V CDR1 and CDR2: MDHEN, SYDVKM.

This clonotype was seen ten or more times. V and J are TRBV12-3 or TRBV12-4 and TRBJ2-1; D is uncertain. The CDR3 covers 14 residues. V gave up 7 bases and J gave up 2 bases, with 12 bases separating them. The CDR3 loop reads CASTRSMAYNEQFF. CDR3 in DNA: TGTGCCAGCACGAGGAGCATGGCCTACAATGAGCAGTTCTTC.

This clonotype has just a few counts. The chain joins TRBV9 to TRBJ2-1; 7 positions match TRBD2. Germline CDR1 reads SGDLS; CDR2 reads YYNGEE. This CDR3 contains 15 residues. The V segment lost 0 bases and the J segment 3 bases; nucleotides outside the gene matches: 3. The CDR3 bases are TGTGCCAGCAGCGTAGCGGCGGGAGTCTACAATGAGCAGTTCTTC. This gives the protein CASSVAAGVYNEQFF.

As regards this clonotype: Since a much larger clone is just one base distant, this may be a read error. V usage is TRBV28 and J usage is TRBJ2-7, with D tentatively TRBD1 (6 bases). This CDR3 comprises 14 residues. Looked up from germline, CDR1 is MDHEN and CDR2 is SYDVKM. The CDR3 loop reads CTSTNLPGEREQYF. The CDR3 DNA follows: TGTACCAGTACCAACCTCCCAGGGGAGAGGGAGCAGTACTTC.

This clonotype was seen repeatedly, ten times or more. The rearrangement joins TRBV27 to TRBJ1-6, with D uncertain. The CDR3 length is 14 residues. The V end was cut by 1 base, the J end by 3 bases, with 4 bases between. Per germline, CDR1 MNHEY and CDR2 SMNVEV (reference sequence). The CDR3: CASSLFSYNSPLHF. The DNA of the CDR3 is TGTGCCAGCAGTTTATTTAGCTATAATTCACCCCTCCACTTT.

This clonotype was detected ten times or more. The chain is built from TRBV27 and TRBJ2-1, with 8 positions matching TRBD2. V was clipped by 5 bases and J by 1 base; unmatched bases: 4. Germline CDR1 reads MNHEY; CDR2 reads SMNVEV (reference sequence). This CDR3 contains 15 residues. CDR3 amino acids: CASSPPSGSYNEQFF. Written as DNA, the CDR3 is TGTGCCAGCAGTCCCCCTAGCGGGTCCTACAATGAGCAGTTCTTC.

The rearrangement uses TRBV20-1 and TRBJ2-1; D is unresolved. The V gene lost 3 bases and the J gene lost 4 bases, with 19 bases spanning the gap. Germline V gives CDR1 DFQATT, CDR2 SNEGSKA (reference sequence). The CDR3 covers 16 residues. The chain's CDR3 is CSASSLDQHVYNEQFF. In nucleotides, the CDR3 is TGCAGTGCTAGCAGCCTGGACCAACACGTTTACAATGAGCAGTTCTTC.

This clonotype came up once. A much larger clone lies a single base off, so this may be a read error. This chain joins TRBV6-5 and TRBJ1-6; TRBD1 matches 7 bases. Trimming took 2 bases from V and 9 from J; bases not matched to a gene: 13. CDR1 is MNHEY, CDR2 SVGAGI, per germline. CDR3 length equals 17 residues. The CDR3, as DNA: TGTGCCAGCAGTTACCAGTCCTCGAGCAGGGGGAGTTCACCCCTCCACTTT. This translates into CASSYQSSSRGSSPLHF.

A few counts support this clonotype. The chain is built from TRBV20-1 and TRBJ2-5; D is possibly TRBD2 (5 bases). CDR1 is DFQATT and CDR2 is SNEGSKA in the germline V gene (reference sequence). The CDR3 is 12 residues long. Trimming stripped 7 bases from V and 5 bases from J, with 14 bases between. The CDR3 loop reads CSVQLRVETQYF. CDR3 DNA: TGCAGTGTTCAATTGCGGGTTGAGACCCAGTACTTC.

The genes are TRBV5-1 and TRBJ2-7; perhaps TRBD2 as D (6 bases). The length of the CDR3 is 16 residues. V lost 2 bases to trimming and J lost 6 bases, with 21 bases between them. Germline-derived CDR1 and CDR2 are SGHRS and YFSETQ. This CDR3 is CASSFQPGGAKAEQYF. As DNA, the CDR3 is TGCGCCAGCAGCTTCCAGCCCGGCGGGGCGAAGGCCGAGCAGTACTTC.

This clonotype was detected a few times. This chain joins TRBV20-1 and TRBJ2-7, with TRBD2 matching over 7 bases. The V gene end was trimmed by 3 bases and the J gene end by 6 bases; junction bases not matched to a gene: 14. Germline lookup yields CDR1 DFQATT and CDR2 SNEGSKA (reference sequence). This CDR3 spans 15 amino acids. CDR3 coding DNA: TGCAGTGCTAGCCGTTTAGGCGGGAGTTCAGGCGAGCAGTACTTC. It yields the protein CSASRLGGSSGEQYF.

Many counts were recorded for this clonotype. The chain recombines TRBV6-1 with TRBJ2-5, with D possibly TRBD2 on 6 matching bases. CDR3 size: 15 residues. Germline V CDR1 and CDR2: MNHNS, SASEGT. V lost 8 bases and J 1 base, leaving 17 bases between the germline ends. The CDR3 nucleotides read TGTGCCAGCGGTCTGACGGGACTGTCCCAAGAGACCCAGTACTTC. It yields the protein CASGLTGLSQETQYF.

The genes are TRBV24-1 and TRBJ1-5, with unresolved D. Between the trimmed V and J ends, which lost 5 bases and 11 bases, there was a span of 15 bases. Germline V gene lookup returns CDR1 KGHDR and CDR2 SFDVKD. The CDR3 is 13 residues long. CDR3 in amino acids: CATSGARGSAQHF. CDR3 nucleotides: TGTGCCACCAGTGGGGCGAGAGGTTCAGCCCAGCATTTT.

CDR3 sequence: CASSRRQGTLGHTIYF. CDR3 in DNA: TGTGCCAGCAGCCGTCGACAGGGAACCTTGGGGCACACCATATATTTT. V gene TRBV14 combines with J gene TRBJ1-3; 7 bases align to TRBD1. From germline, CDR1 is SGHDN and CDR2 FVKESK. Losses at the gene ends were 4 bases for V and 8 bases for J; bases not matched to a gene: 14. CDR3 length: 16 amino acids.